At least ten counts were recorded for the clone carrying this T cell receptor (beta chain). Its antigen remains unidentified. The sample belongs to a study of response to subunit inactivated influenza vaccine. General observations from the study: Every seasonal influenza vaccination brings in few new T cells, the authors suggested.

Via MiXCR, TCRdb re-called the RT-PCR reads, giving one row per CDR3 protein. The sample lists hundreds of thousands of distinct CDR3 sequences, around 15% occurring once. This receptor was obtained from a man aged 50 to 59 who received an inactivated influenza vaccine. The specimen was PBMCs from blood, collected 14 to 15 days before vaccination.

CDR3 DNA: TGCGCCAGCAGCTTGGGACAAGCCCCTGGAAACACCATATATTTT. It encodes CASSLGQAPGNTIYF. This chain connects TRBV5-1 to TRBJ1-3; unclear D gene. CDR1 and CDR2 (germline): SGHRS, YFSETQ. V lost 0 bases, J lost 2 bases, and 9 bases lay in between. The CDR3 has 15 residues.